The rows below give T cell receptor beta chains drawn from one sample of a study of cytomegalovirus exposure and HLA in healthy donors. Data came from immunoSEQ multiplex PCR; TCRdb stores just in-frame clones and leaves some out. Among approximately 140,000 clones listed, 60% to 85% were seen once. Input material: PBMCs. Receptors originate from a man aged 50 to 60 in good health and CMV-seropositive. Both conserved end residues are part of each CDR3.

CDR3: CASSLVTSGSNEQFF
J: TRBJ2-1
V: TRBV5-1

CDR3: CASSLRGGYGYTF
J: TRBJ1-2
V: TRBV5-4

CDR3: CASSLGAGERYEQFF
J: TRBJ2-1
V: TRBV11-3

CDR3: CASSPIADQETQYF
J: TRBJ2-5
V: TRBV18

CDR3: CASRGTSSHNEQFF
J: TRBJ2-1
V: TRBV2

CDR3: CASMTSATSYNEQFF
J: TRBJ2-1
V: TRBV4-2

CDR3: CASSPRQSSSSGNTIYF
J: TRBJ1-3
V: TRBV18

CDR3: CASKAERQPQHF
J: TRBJ1-5
V: TRBV28

CDR3: CASKQGSGNQPQHF
J: TRBJ1-5
V: TRBV10-2

CDR3: CASSETRETLREQYF
J: TRBJ2-7
V: TRBV6-1

CDR3: CASSFTGTAFNSPLHF
J: TRBJ1-6
V: TRBV2

CDR3: CASSLFSEQYF
J: .
V: TRBV5-6

CDR3: CASSYLDRMNTEAFF
J: TRBJ1-1
V: TRBV6-5

CDR3: CASSPRLGNEQFF
J: TRBJ2-1
V: TRBV4-1

CDR3: CATSRIPGQGGWAQYF
J: TRBJ2-5
V: TRBV15

CDR3: CASKLQRNTGELFF
J: TRBJ2-2
V: TRBV19

CDR3: CASRDGQGNTEAFF
J: TRBJ1-1
V: TRBV6-5

CDR3: CASSLTSGIAYEQYF
J: TRBJ2-7
V: TRBV27

CDR3: CATIGDGMDTQYF
J: TRBJ2-3
V: TRBV2

CDR3: CASSLSGSSSYEQYF
J: TRBJ2-7
V: TRBV5-1

CDR3: CASRQHLGGYYGYTF
J: TRBJ1-2
V: TRBV28

CDR3: CASSQQKTFLGTDTQYF
J: TRBJ2-3
V: TRBV14

CDR3: CASSEGLAREQYF
J: .
V: TRBV6-5

CDR3: CASSQGPAYSGEQYF
J: TRBJ2-7
V: TRBV4-1

CDR3: CASRRQGNTGELFF
J: TRBJ2-2
V: TRBV6-1

CDR3: CASSSNGGKGANVLTF
J: TRBJ2-6
V: TRBV27

CDR3: CASSFPAGGKEQYF
J: TRBJ2-7
V: TRBV28

CDR3: CASSPSGGKETQYF
J: TRBJ2-5
V: TRBV18

CDR3: CATSREGPHYGYTF
J: TRBJ1-2
V: TRBV15

CDR3: CASSRGRTGNGYTF
J: TRBJ1-2
V: TRBV6-5

CDR3: CASRLRGGEQYF
J: TRBJ2-7
V: TRBV2

CDR3: CASSQSVNTEAFF
J: TRBJ1-1
V: TRBV14

CDR3: CSARLIMNTEAFF
J: TRBJ1-1
V: TRBV29-1

CDR3: CASSLAGDFTDTQYF
J: TRBJ2-3
V: TRBV5-1

CDR3: CASSHAYNEQFF
J: TRBJ2-1
V: TRBV14